This T cell receptor (beta chain) stems from a study of blood T cell repertoires in COVID-19. V shed 4 bases, J shed 7 bases, and the junction held 14 bases outside the gene matches. Germline values: CDR1 SGHDN, CDR2 FVKESK. The CDR3 is 17 amino acids. Here immunoSEQ multiplex PCR was the method, and the copy in TCRdb shows in-frame clones only, minus some. This sample carries about 180,000 clones, approximately 83% of them seen once, and the ten largest clones take roughly 3.5%. Sequenced sample: peripheral blood. The receptor was derived from a man aged 55 to 70 with acute or convalescent COVID-19. The chain uses TRBV14 and TRBJ2-1; 9 bases align to TRBD2. Here the CDR3 DNA reads TGTGCCAGCAGCCTTGGACTAGCGCCCTTTGGAAAGAATGAGCAGTTCTTC. It encodes CASSLGLAPFGKNEQFF.